This T cell receptor (beta chain) was recovered during a study of long-term antiretroviral therapy in people with HIV. Assay version v3.0 of immunoSEQ was used, and it was run at survey level. Using immunoSEQ multiplex PCR, the repertoire was profiled, and TCRdb retains in-frame clones only, with some absent. The sample includes 30,000 to 45,000 clones, roughly 78% seen only once; the top ten take less than 6%. Comment on this clone: Its antigen remains unidentified.

V was cut by 1 base and J by 8 bases, with 5 bases left in between. The CDR3 consists of 11 residues. Per germline, CDR1 GTSNPN and CDR2 SVGIG (reference sequence). General observations from the study: Dominant in the repertoire at all time points were clones expanded before ART.

The chain uses TRBV30 and TRBJ2-2; D gene unclear. The sample consisted of unsorted PBMCs, taken 3.4 years after starting antiretroviral therapy. The sequence was obtained from a man aged 25 to 45 with HIV. The CDR3 DNA reads as TGTGCCTGGAGTGAGGCTGGGGAGCTGTTTTTT. Protein sequence: CAWSEAGELFF. Full variable domain (rest looked up from reference TRBV30 and TRBJ2-2): SQTIHQWPATLVQPVGSPLSLECTVEGTSNPNLYWYRQAAGRGLQLLFYSVGIGQISSEVPQNLSASRPQDRQFILSSKKLLLSDSGFYLCAWSEAGELFFGEGSRLTVL.